What follows is one T cell receptor (beta chain) and its context. Antigen: not known. The data were obtained in a study of CD8 T cells in Susac syndrome. Random hexamers primed reverse transcription of roughly 0.5 to 1 ug RNA. Amplification of TCR beta CDR3 across 54 Vbeta and 13 Jbeta was performed with immunoSEQ multiplex PCR. From the immunoSEQ multiplex PCR reads, TCRdb called clonotypes with MiXCR, one entry per CDR3 protein. The sample has around 200,000 distinct CDR3 sequences, roughly nine tenths seen once. Findings and caveats of the study: The study conceded that relatively few individuals underwent its TCR sequencing and HLA analysis.

The CDR3 spans 17 residues. The germline gives CDR1 GTSNPN, CDR2 SVGIG (reference sequence). V lost 6 bases to trimming and J lost 3 bases, with 24 bases between them. This chain uses TRBV30 with TRBJ2-1; a weak D match, TRBD1 (5 bases). Input material: CD8+ T cells from PBMCs. The TCR sequence derives from a human donor with multiple sclerosis. The CDR3 is CACSGIPPLGVYNEQFF. The CDR3 region has the DNA TGTGCCTGCTCAGGGATTCCCCCCCTCGGTGTCTACAATGAGCAGTTCTTC.